This TCR beta chain stems from a study of T-cell reconstitution after alpha-beta-depleted transplantation in children. Study-wide findings and caveats: One year post-transplant, T-cell counts and diversity were largely derived from T cells produced anew. There were reportedly several hundred expanded graft clones from which alpha-beta T cells came about two months after transplant. Surviving thymic progenitors and recipient T cells were the source of high TCRbeta diversity at day 60 in some patients.

This clonotype was recorded a few times. Antigen specificity is unknown. CDR3 length equals 13 residues. Trimming shortened V by 6 bases and J by 5 bases, and 12 bases separated the two germline ends. Looked up from germline, CDR1 is MNHEY and CDR2 is SMNVEV (reference sequence). Unique molecular identifiers were built into the TCRbeta library. MiXCR, run by TCRdb on the PCR reads, gives a single entry per CDR3 protein. This table holds approximately 650,000 distinct CDR3 sequences, over 10% found once. Specimen: PBMCs, collected before TCRalphabeta/CD19-depleted stem cell transplant. This clonotype was sampled from a girl aged 2 to 10 with congenital amegakaryocytic thrombocytopenia, due to receive a stem cell transplant. This chain uses TRBV27 with TRBJ2-3, with D possibly TRBD1 on 6 matching bases. CDR3 protein: CASRLLGGDTQYF. DNA of the CDR3: TGTGCCAGCAGACTACTAGGGGGAGATACGCAGTATTTT.